The sequence of this T cell receptor beta chain was determined in a study of CD8 T cells in ankylosing spondylitis. Study conclusions and caveats: Reportedly, significant enrichment of disease-linked clones occurred in matched ankylosing spondylitis synovial fluid. Typical of ankylosing spondylitis blood, it appeared, was a TCR beta motif of under 10 highly homologous variants. Some motif variants were previously reported in reactive arthritis synovial fluid and blood. CD8+ by phenotype, disease-linked clones were relatively rare in peripheral blood.

In its sample, this clonotype was seen a few times. Its antigen is still unknown. Libraries for TCR beta were made by quantitative 5'-RACE with molecular barcodes. TCRdb reanalysed the 5' RACE reads using MiXCR and keeps one entry per CDR3 protein. The table lists roughly 700,000 distinct CDR3 sequences, under 20% of them singletons. This CDR3 has 17 residues. The germline CDR1 and CDR2 sequences are LNHDA and SQIVND (reference sequence). V shed 4 bases, J shed 8 bases, and the junction held 11 bases outside the gene matches. Source material: blood, either unsorted or a sorted T cell fraction (not recorded which). The genes are TRBV19 and TRBJ1-6; TRBD1 agrees at 10 bases. The source of this sequence is a male donor with ankylosing spondylitis. For the CDR3, the DNA is TGTGCCAGTAGTAAAGGATTGGCCGGGACAGGGGATTCACCCCTCCACTTT. It is translated as CASSKGLAGTGDSPLHF.